This TCR beta chain emerged from a study of neoadjuvant nivolumab and ipilimumab in lung cancer. The CDR3 loop spans 9 amino acids. V shed 8 bases and J shed 6 bases, with 1 base lying between them. CDR1 is MNHEY, CDR2 SMNVEV, per germline (reference sequence). This table comes from immunoSEQ multiplex PCR, and its TCRdb copy is limited to in-frame clones, with some not included. The repertoire has approximately 30,000 clones, 90% of them found once; the top ten carry roughly 5%. The V and J genes are TRBV27 and TRBJ2-2; D call uncertain. Material: peripheral blood, obtained after neoadjuvant nivolumab, alone or with ipilimumab, at or shortly before surgery. This receptor was obtained from an adult with non-small cell lung cancer. The CDR3 region has the DNA TGTGCCAGCCCCGGGGAGCTGTTTTTT. Amino acids: CASPGELFF.